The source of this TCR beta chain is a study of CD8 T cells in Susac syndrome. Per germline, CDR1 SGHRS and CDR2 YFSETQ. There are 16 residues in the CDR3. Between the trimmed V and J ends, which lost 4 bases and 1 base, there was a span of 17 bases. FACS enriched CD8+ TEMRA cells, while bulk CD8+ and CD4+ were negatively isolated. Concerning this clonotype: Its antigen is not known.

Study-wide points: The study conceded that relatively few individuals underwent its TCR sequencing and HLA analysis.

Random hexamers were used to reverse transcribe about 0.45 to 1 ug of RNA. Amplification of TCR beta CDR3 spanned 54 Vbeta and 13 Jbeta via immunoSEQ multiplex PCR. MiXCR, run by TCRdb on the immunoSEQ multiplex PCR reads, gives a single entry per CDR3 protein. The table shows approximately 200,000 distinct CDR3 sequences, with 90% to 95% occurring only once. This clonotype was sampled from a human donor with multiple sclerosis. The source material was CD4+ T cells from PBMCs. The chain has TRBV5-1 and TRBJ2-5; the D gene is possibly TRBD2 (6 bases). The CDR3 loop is CASSLGTGFIQETQYF. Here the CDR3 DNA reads TGCGCCAGCAGCCTAGGGACTGGCTTTATCCAAGAGACCCAGTACTTC.